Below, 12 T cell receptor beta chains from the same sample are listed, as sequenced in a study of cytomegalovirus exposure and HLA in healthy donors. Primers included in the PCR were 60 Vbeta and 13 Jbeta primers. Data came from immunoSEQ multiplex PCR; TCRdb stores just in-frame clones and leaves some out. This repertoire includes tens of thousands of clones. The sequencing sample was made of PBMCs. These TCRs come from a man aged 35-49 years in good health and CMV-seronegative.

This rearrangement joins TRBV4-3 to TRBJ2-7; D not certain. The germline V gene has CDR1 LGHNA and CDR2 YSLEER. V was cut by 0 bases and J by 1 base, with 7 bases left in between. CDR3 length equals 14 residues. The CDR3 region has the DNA TGCGCCAGCAGCCAAGACCCCAGATCCTACGAGCAGTACTTC. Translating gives CASSQDPRSYEQYF.

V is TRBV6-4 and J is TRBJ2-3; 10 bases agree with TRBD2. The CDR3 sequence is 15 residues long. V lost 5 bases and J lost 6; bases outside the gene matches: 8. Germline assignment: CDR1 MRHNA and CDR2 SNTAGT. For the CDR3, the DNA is TGTGCCAGCAGTCGGACTAGCGGAAGGTCGGATACGCAGTATTTT. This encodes CASSRTSGRSDTQYF.

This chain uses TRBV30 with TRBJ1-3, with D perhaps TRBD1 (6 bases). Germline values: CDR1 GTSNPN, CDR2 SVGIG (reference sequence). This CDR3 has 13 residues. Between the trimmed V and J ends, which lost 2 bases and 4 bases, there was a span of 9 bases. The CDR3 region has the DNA TGTGCCTGGAGTACCACAGGGGGAAACACCATATATTTT. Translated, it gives CAWSTTGGNTIYF. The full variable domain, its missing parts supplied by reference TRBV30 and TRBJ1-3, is SQTIHQWPATLVQPVGSPLSLECTVEGTSNPNLYWYRQAAGRGLQLLFYSVGIGQISSEVPQNLSASRPQDRQFILSSKKLLLSDSGFYLCAWSTTGGNTIYFGEGSWLTVV.

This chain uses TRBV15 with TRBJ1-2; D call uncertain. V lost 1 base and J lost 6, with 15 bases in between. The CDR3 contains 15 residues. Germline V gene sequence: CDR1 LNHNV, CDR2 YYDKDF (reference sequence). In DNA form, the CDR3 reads TGTGCCACCAGCAGAGGGGCTGTCCCGGGAAATGGCTACACCTTC. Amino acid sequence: CATSRGAVPGNGYTF.

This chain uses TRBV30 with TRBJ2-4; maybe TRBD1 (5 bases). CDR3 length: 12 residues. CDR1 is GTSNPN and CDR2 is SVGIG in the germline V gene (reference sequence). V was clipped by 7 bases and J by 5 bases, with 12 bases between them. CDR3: CASCGAENIQYF. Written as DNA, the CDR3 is TGTGCCTCGTGTGGGGCTGAAAACATTCAGTACTTC.

CDR3 amino acids: CASSQDRGRYEQYF. Here the CDR3 DNA reads TGTGCCAGCAGCCAGGACAGGGGGCGCTACGAGCAGTACTTC. The chain combines TRBV5-5 with TRBJ2-7, with 11 bases that match TRBD1. Germline CDR1 and CDR2: SGHKS and YYEKEE (reference sequence). The CDR3 totals 14 residues. The V segment lost 4 bases and the J segment 3 bases; nucleotides outside the gene matches: 3.

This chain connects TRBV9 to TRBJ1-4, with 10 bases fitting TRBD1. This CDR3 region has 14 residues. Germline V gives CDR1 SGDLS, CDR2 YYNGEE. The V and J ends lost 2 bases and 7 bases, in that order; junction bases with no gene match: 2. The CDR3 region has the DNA TGTGCCAGCAGCGTCGGACAGGGGGGTGAAAAACTGTTTTTT. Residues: CASSVGQGGEKLFF. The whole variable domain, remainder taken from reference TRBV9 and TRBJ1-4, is DSGVTQTPKHLITATGQRVTLRCSPRSGDLSVYWYQQSLDQGLQFLIQYYNGEERAKGNILERFSAQQFPDLHSELNLSSLELGDSALYFCASSVGQGGEKLFFGSGTQLSVL.

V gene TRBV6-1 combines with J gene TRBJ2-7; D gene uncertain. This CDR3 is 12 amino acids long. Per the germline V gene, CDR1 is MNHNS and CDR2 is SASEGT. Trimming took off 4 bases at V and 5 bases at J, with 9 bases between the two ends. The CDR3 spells CASSAQRNEQYF. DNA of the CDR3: TGTGCCAGCAGTGCCCAGAGGAACGAGCAGTACTTC.

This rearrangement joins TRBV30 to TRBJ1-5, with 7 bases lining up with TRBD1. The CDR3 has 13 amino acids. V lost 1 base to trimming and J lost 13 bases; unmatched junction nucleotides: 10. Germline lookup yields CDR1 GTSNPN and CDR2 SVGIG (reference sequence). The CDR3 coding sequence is TGTGCCTGGAGTGGACAGGGTGCGAAGACTCAGCATTTT. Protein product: CAWSGQGAKTQHF.

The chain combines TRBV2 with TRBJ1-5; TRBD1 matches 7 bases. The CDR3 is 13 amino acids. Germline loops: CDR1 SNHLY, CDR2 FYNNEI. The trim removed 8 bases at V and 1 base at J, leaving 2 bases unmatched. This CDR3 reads CASGTESNQPQHF. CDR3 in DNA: TGTGCCAGCGGGACAGAAAGCAATCAGCCCCAGCATTTT.

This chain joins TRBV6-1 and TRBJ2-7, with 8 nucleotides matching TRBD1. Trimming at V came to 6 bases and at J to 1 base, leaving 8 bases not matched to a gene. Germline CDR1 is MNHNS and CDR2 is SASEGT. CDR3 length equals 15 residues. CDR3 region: CASRPFGQGSYEQYF. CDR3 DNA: TGTGCCAGCAGACCCTTCGGACAGGGTTCCTACGAGCAGTACTTC.

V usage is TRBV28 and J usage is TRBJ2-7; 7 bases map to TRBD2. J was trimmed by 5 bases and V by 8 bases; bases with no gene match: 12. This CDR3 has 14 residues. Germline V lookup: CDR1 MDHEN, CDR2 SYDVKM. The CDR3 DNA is TGTGCCAGCGGGAGGGGACTACCAACCGACGAGCAGTACTTC. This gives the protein CASGRGLPTDEQYF.